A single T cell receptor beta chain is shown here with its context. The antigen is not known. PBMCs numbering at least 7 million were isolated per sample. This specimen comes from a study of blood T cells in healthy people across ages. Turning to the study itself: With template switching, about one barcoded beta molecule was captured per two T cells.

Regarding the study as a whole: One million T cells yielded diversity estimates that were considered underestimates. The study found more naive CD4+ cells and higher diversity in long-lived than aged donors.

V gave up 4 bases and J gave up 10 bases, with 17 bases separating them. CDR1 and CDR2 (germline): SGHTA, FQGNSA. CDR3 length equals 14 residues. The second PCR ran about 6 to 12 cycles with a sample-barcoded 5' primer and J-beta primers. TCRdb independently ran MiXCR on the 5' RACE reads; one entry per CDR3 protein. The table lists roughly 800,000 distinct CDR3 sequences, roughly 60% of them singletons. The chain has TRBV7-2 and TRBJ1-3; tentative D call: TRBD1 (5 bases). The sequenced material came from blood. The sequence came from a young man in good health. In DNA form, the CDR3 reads TGTGCCAGCAGCTCGCGGACATTCAAGGGGACCATATATTTT. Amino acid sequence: CASSSRTFKGTIYF.